What follows is one T cell receptor (beta chain) and its context. Antigen specificity is unknown. This record belongs to a study of T cells after yellow fever vaccination. Overall study results and limits: Primary-vaccination clones mostly resurfaced post-booster (96% CD4, roughly 90% CD8).

In making TCR cDNA, 5'RACE template switching added a universal primer site and UMIs to it. One entry per CDR3 protein results from TCRdb running MiXCR on the 5' RACE reads. Of hundreds of thousands of distinct CDR3 sequences listed, roughly an eighth are singletons. This receptor was identified in a man aged 30-40 years who received the YFV17D yellow fever vaccine. Sequences were derived from PBMCs, sampled on the day of the yellow fever booster vaccination.

CDR3 amino acids: CASSLALRPGELFF. The CDR3 nucleotides are TGTGCCAGCAGCTTAGCCCTGAGGCCCGGGGAGCTGTTTTTT. This chain joins TRBV7-9 and TRBJ2-2; no definite D call. The germline gives CDR1 SEHNR, CDR2 FQNEAQ (reference sequence). Trimming left V 0 bases short and J 6 bases short, with 8 bases between. CDR3 length: 14 residues.